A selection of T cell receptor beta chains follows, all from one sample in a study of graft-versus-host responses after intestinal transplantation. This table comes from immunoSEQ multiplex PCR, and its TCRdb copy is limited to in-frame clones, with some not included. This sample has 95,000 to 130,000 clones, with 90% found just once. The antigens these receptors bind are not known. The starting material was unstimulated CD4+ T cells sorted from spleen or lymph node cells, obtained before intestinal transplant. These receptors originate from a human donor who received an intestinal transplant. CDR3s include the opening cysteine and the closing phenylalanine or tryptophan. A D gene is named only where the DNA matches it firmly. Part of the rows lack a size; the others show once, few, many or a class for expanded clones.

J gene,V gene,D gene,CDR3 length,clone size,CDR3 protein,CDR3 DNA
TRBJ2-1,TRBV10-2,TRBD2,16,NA,CASMEREAPRRNEQFF,TGCGCCAGCATGGAGCGGGAGGCTCCGAGGAGAAATGAGCAGTTCTTC
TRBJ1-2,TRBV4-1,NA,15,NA,CASSQPQTGGYGYTF,TGCGCCAGCAGCCAACCCCAGACGGGGGGTTATGGCTACACCTTC
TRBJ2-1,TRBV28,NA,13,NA,CASFGESYNEQFF,TGTGCCAGTTTCGGGGAATCCTACAATGAGCAGTTCTTC
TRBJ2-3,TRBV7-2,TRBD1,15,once,CASSLGTGRTDTQYF,TGTGCCAGCAGCTTAGGGACAGGGCGCACAGATACGCAGTATTTT
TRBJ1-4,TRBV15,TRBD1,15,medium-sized,CATSIPGQGEGKLFF,TGTGCCACCAGCATACCGGGACAGGGAGAGGGAAAACTGTTTTTT
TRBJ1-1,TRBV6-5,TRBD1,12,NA,CASSRQGLGAFF,TGTGCCAGCAGCCGACAGGGGCTGGGAGCTTTCTTT
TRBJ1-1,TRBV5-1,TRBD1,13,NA,CASSLQGGTEAFF,TGCGCCAGCAGTCTTCAGGGGGGAACTGAAGCTTTCTTT
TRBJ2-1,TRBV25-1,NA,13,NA,CASTGEGDNEQFF,TGTGCCAGCACGGGGGAAGGGGACAATGAGCAGTTCTTC
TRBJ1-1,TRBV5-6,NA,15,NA,CASSFVRGSHTEAFF,TGTGCCAGCAGCTTCGTACGGGGAAGCCACACTGAAGCTTTCTTT
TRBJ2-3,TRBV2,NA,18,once,CASSPRRGLSSSTDTQYF,TGTGCCAGCAGCCCTCGACGGGGACTTTCTTCTAGCACAGATACGCAGTATTTT
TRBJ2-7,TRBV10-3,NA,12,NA,CATAGSAYEQYF,TGTGCCACTGCAGGGTCCGCCTACGAGCAGTACTTC
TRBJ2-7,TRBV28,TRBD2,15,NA,CASSSAGTSWYEQYF,TGTGCCAGCAGTTCAGCCGGGACTAGTTGGTACGAGCAGTACTTC
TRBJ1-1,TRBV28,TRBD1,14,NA,CAIKYRDRATEAFF,TGTGCCATCAAGTACCGGGACAGAGCCACTGAAGCTTTCTTT
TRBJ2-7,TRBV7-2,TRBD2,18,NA,CASSLRIGTSGGAYEQYF,TGTGCCAGCAGCTTGAGAATCGGGACTAGCGGGGGGGCCTACGAGCAGTACTTC
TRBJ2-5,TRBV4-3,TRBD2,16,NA,CASSPRGSGGEETQYF,TGCGCCAGCAGCCCCCGGGGTAGCGGGGGGGAAGAGACCCAGTACTTC
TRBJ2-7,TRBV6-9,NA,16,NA,CASSYKAEGRIYEQYF,TGTGCCAGCAGTTATAAAGCGGAGGGGCGGATCTACGAGCAGTACTTC
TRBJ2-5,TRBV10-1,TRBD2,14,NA,CASSETSGSPTQYF,TGCGCCAGCAGTGAGACTAGCGGGAGCCCGACCCAGTACTTC
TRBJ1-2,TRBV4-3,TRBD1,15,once,CASSQERQGGYGYTF,TGCGCCAGCAGCCAAGAGCGACAGGGGGGCTATGGCTACACCTTC
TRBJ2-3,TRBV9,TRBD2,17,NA,CASSGGLAGGITDTQYF,TGTGCCAGCAGCGGGGGACTAGCGGGGGGGATCACAGATACGCAGTATTTT
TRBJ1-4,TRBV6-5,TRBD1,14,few,CASSWDRENEKLFF,TGTGCCAGCAGTTGGGACAGGGAGAATGAAAAACTGTTTTTT
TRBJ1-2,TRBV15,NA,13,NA,CATSRARSHGYTF,TGTGCCACCAGCAGAGCCAGGTCCCATGGCTACACCTTC
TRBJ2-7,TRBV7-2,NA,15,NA,CASSPGGTGSYEQYF,TGTGCCAGCAGCCCCGGGGGGACAGGCTCCTACGAGCAGTACTTC
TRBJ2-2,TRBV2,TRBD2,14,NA,CASRPASGNRELFF,TGTGCCAGCAGGCCCGCCAGCGGGAACAGGGAGCTGTTTTTT
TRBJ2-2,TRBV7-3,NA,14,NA,CASSLSPGIGELFF,TGTGCCAGCAGCTTAAGTCCGGGAATCGGGGAGCTGTTTTTT
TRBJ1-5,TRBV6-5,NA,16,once,CASSSAGVGSNQPQHF,TGTGCCAGCAGTTCCGCGGGGGTGGGGAGCAATCAGCCCCAGCATTTT
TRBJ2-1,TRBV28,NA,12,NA,CASSSSTWEQFF,NA
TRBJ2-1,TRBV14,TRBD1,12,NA,CASSPGGSAQFF,TGTGCCAGCAGCCCAGGGGGCAGCGCGCAGTTCTTC
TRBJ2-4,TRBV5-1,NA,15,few,CASSFGGMTKNIQYF,TGCGCCAGCAGCTTTGGGGGGATGACCAAAAACATTCAGTACTTC
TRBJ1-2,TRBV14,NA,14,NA,CASSFDSLAYGYTF,TGTGCCAGCAGCTTCGACAGCCTGGCCTATGGCTACACCTTC
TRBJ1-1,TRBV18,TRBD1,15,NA,CASSPVQGVNTEAFF,TGTGCCAGCTCACCAGTACAGGGGGTGAACACTGAAGCTTTCTTT
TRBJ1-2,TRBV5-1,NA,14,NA,CASSLDRPHYGYTF,TGCGCCAGCAGCTTGGACAGGCCCCACTATGGCTACACCTTC
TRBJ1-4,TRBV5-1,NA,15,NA,CASSFLGGTNEKLFF,TGCGCCAGCAGCTTCCTAGGAGGCACTAATGAAAAACTGTTTTTT
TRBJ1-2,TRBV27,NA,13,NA,CASRNDRDYGYTF,TGTGCCAGCAGGAACGACAGAGACTATGGCTACACCTTC
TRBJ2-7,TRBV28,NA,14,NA,CASSLLGGSYEQYF,TGTGCCAGCAGTTTATTGGGGGGATCCTACGAGCAGTACTTC
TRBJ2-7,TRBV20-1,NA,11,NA,CSAPVEYEQYF,TGCAGTGCACCGGTTGAGTACGAGCAGTACTTC
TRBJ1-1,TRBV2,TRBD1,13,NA,CASRRDRNTEAFF,TGTGCCAGCAGGAGGGACAGAAACACTGAAGCTTTCTTT
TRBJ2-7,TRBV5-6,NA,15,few,CASSGHGGAPYEQYF,TGTGCCAGCAGCGGCCACGGCGGGGCTCCCTACGAGCAGTACTTC
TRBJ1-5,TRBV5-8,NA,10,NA,CASSLRHGHF,TGTGCCAGCAGCCTTCGCCACGGGCATTTT
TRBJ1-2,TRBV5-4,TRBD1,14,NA,CASSPDRGVGGYTF,TGTGCCAGCAGCCCCGACAGGGGAGTGGGTGGCTACACCTTC
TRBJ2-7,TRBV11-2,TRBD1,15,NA,CASSPGQGASYEQYF,TGTGCCAGCAGCCCGGGACAGGGGGCCTCCTACGAGCAGTACTTC
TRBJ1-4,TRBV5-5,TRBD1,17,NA,CASSLGQHRGVEEKLFF,TGTGCCAGCAGCTTGGGACAACACAGGGGAGTAGAAGAAAAACTGTTTTTT
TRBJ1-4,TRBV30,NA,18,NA,CAWSVPGPRRGYNEKLFF,TGTGCCTGGAGTGTACCCGGGCCCCGCCGGGGATATAATGAAAAACTGTTTTTT
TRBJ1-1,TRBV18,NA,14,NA,CASSPLARHTEAFF,TGTGCCAGCTCACCGCTAGCTCGTCACACTGAAGCTTTCTTT
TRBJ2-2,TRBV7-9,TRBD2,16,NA,CASRPAGGWGTGELFF,TGTGCCAGCAGACCCGCGGGGGGCTGGGGCACCGGGGAGCTGTTTTTT
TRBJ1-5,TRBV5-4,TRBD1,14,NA,CASSLTGGNQPQHF,TGTGCCAGCAGCTTAACAGGGGGCAATCAGCCCCAGCATTTT
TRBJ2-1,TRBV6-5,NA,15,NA,CASSYGGGRGNEQFF,TGTGCCAGCAGTTACGGGGGGGGCAGGGGCAATGAGCAGTTCTTC
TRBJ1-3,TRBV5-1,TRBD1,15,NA,CASSSTGDPGNTIYF,TGCGCCAGCAGCTCTACAGGGGACCCCGGAAACACCATATATTTT
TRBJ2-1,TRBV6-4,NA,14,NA,CASRLAENYNEQFF,TGTGCCAGCCGATTAGCGGAAAACTACAATGAGCAGTTCTTC
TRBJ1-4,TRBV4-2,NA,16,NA,CASSQGGGATNEKLFF,TGTGCCAGCAGCCAGGGGGGAGGTGCAACTAATGAAAAACTGTTTTTT
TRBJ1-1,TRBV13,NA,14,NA,CASMIDLRGPEAFF,TGTGCCAGCATGATAGATCTCAGGGGACCTGAAGCTTTCTTT
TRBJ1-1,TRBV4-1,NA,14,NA,CASSQDPYSTEAFF,TGCGCCAGCAGCCAAGATCCTTACTCGACTGAAGCTTTCTTT
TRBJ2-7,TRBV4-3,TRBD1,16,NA,CASSQEKGTGSYEQYF,TGCGCCAGCAGCCAAGAGAAGGGGACAGGGTCCTACGAGCAGTACTTC
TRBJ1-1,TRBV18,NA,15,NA,CASSPLTGSGAEAFF,TGTGCCAGCTCACCCCTTACAGGGTCCGGCGCTGAAGCTTTCTTT
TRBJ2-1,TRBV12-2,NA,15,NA,CASRLQGFSYNEQFF,TGTGCAAGTCGCTTACAGGGTTTCTCCTACAATGAGCAGTTCTTC
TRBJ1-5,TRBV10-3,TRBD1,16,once,CAISQGQGTGNQPQHF,TGTGCCATCAGCCAGGGACAGGGGACGGGCAATCAGCCCCAGCATTTT
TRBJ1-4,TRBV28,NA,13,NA,CASSFTTNEKLFF,TGTGCCAGCAGTTTTACAACTAATGAAAAACTGTTTTTT
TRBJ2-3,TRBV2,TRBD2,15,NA,CASNPLAAEWGTQYF,TGTGCCAGCAATCCTCTAGCGGCGGAATGGGGTACGCAGTATTTT